The rows below give T cell receptor beta chains drawn from one sample of a study of control samples from healthy donors and cancer patients. Libraries were prepared by immunoSEQ multiplex PCR; TCRdb keeps only in-frame clonotypes and omits some of them. The table records about 72,000 clones, roughly 92% of them present only once. Sequencing was done on a sample of blood. The receptors here all came from a woman between 55 and 75 years old in good health. Each CDR3 is given with its conserved first and last residue. A D gene is named only where the DNA matches it firmly. Only part of the rows carry a size: once, few, many, or a class if the clone is expanded.

j_call clone_size v_call d_call cdr3_aa cdr3_nt
TRBJ2-2 NA TRBV25-1 NA CASSEYPIRNTGELFF TGTGCCAGCAGTGAATATCCCATCCGGAACACCGGGGAGCTGTTTTTT
TRBJ1-1 once TRBV7-9 NA CASSSESSQAFF TGTGCCAGCAGCTCTGAGAGCTCCCAAGCTTTCTTT
TRBJ2-7 NA TRBV3-1/TRBV3-2 NA CASSRGPGDYEQYF TGTGCCAGCAGCCGAGGACCCGGAGACTACGAGCAGTACTTC
TRBJ1-4 NA TRBV6-6 TRBD1 CASSPLTGAGEKLFF TGTGCCAGCAGTCCCCTGACAGGGGCTGGTGAAAAACTGTTTTTT
TRBJ2-5 NA TRBV5-4 TRBD1 CASSLPRQGETQYF TGTGCCAGCAGCTTACCTCGACAGGGGGAGACCCAGTACTTC
TRBJ1-3 NA TRBV30 NA CASENSGNTIYF TGTGCCTCGGAGAACTCTGGAAACACCATATATTTT
TRBJ2-3 NA TRBV5-4 TRBD2 CASSLATSGKDTQYF TGTGCCAGCAGCCTTGCGACTAGCGGGAAGGATACGCAGTATTTT
TRBJ2-1 NA TRBV27 NA CASSLSRYNEQFF TGTGCCAGCAGTTTGAGTCGCTACAATGAGCAGTTCTTC
TRBJ2-3 once TRBV18 NA CASSPAGVTDTQYF TGTGCCAGCTCACCAGCAGGAGTCACAGATACGCAGTATTTT
TRBJ1-2 NA TRBV5-1 TRBD1 CASSLLQGIDGYTF TGCGCCAGCAGCTTGTTACAGGGGATTGATGGCTACACCTTC
TRBJ2-7 once TRBV10-3 TRBD2 CATLLAGGSEQYF TGTGCCACCCTACTAGCGGGAGGAAGCGAGCAGTACTTC
TRBJ1-5 NA TRBV27 NA CASSNKQGQPQHF TGTGCCAGCAGCAACAAACAGGGACAGCCCCAGCATTTT
TRBJ2-2 NA TRBV9 NA CASSVEQNTGELFF TGTGCCAGCAGCGTGGAACAGAACACCGGGGAGCTGTTTTTT
TRBJ2-1 NA TRBV28 NA CASSPGGTRRYEQFF TGTGCCAGCAGCCCCGGGGGCACTAGGCGTTATGAGCAGTTCTTC
TRBJ2-4 NA TRBV2 NA CASSELAPREGIQYF TGTGCCAGCAGTGAACTAGCTCCCCGAGAAGGCATTCAGTACTTC
TRBJ2-2 few TRBV4-1 TRBD2 CASSQPFPGLAGGYTGELFF TGCGCCAGCAGCCAGCCCTTTCCCGGACTAGCGGGAGGCTACACCGGGGAGCTGTTTTTT
TRBJ1-1 once TRBV18 TRBD1 CASSPVGQGATEAFF TGTGCCAGCTCACCAGTAGGACAGGGGGCCACTGAAGCTTTCTTT
TRBJ1-3 NA TRBV28 NA CASSLAGLRNTIYF TGTGCCAGCAGTTTAGCGGGGTTAAGAAACACCATATATTTT
TRBJ1-5 few TRBV27 TRBD1 CASSELTGGDQPQHF TGTGCCAGCAGCGAACTAACAGGGGGCGATCAGCCCCAGCATTTT
TRBJ2-7 NA TRBV7-8 TRBD2 CASSFSGSSSSYEQYF TGTGCCAGCAGCTTTAGCGGGAGTTCGAGCTCCTACGAGCAGTACTTC
TRBJ2-7 NA TRBV28 TRBD2 CASSGTSGRRNTYEQYF TGTGCCAGCAGCGGGACTAGCGGGAGGCGTAACACCTACGAGCAGTACTTC
TRBJ2-3 NA TRBV9 NA CASSVAAAPDTQYF TGTGCCAGCAGCGTAGCGGCCGCGCCAGATACGCAGTATTTT
TRBJ1-2 once TRBV19 NA CASSTTRMDGYTF TGTGCCAGTAGTACCACTCGGATGGATGGCTACACCTTC
TRBJ1-1 NA TRBV10-3 NA CAIGDSTENTEAFF TGTGCCATCGGAGACTCGACGGAGAACACTGAAGCTTTCTTT
TRBJ1-1 NA TRBV4-3 NA CASSPQGDMNTEAFF TGCGCCAGCAGCCCCCAAGGGGACATGAACACTGAAGCTTTCTTT
TRBJ2-4 NA TRBV18 TRBD2 CASSEVAGAKNIQYF TGTGCCAGCTCAGAAGTAGCGGGAGCCAAAAACATTCAGTACTTC
TRBJ1-5 once TRBV28 NA CASLSPRAVAYSNQPQHF TGTGCCAGCCTGTCCCCCAGGGCCGTGGCGTATAGCAATCAGCCCCAGCATTTT
TRBJ2-5 NA TRBV20-1 TRBD2 CSASPPREGVGETQYF TGCAGTGCTAGTCCCCCGCGGGAGGGGGTTGGGGAGACCCAGTACTTC
TRBJ2-3 NA TRBV6-6 TRBD2 CASSPPSVGSGRRSTDTQYF TGTGCCAGCAGTCCTCCTTCCGTAGGTAGCGGGAGGCGTAGCACAGATACGCAGTATTTT
TRBJ2-2 NA TRBV5-4 NA CASSLDSGTNTGELFF TGTGCCAGCAGCTTAGACAGCGGAACGAACACCGGGGAGCTGTTTTTT
TRBJ1-1 NA TRBV6-5 NA CASSGPEAFF TGTGCCAGCAGCGGGCCCGAAGCTTTCTTT
TRBJ1-1 NA TRBV28 NA CASSLGGVMTEAFF TGTGCCAGCAGTTTAGGGGGAGTAATGACTGAAGCTTTCTTT
TRBJ1-3 NA TRBV5-4 TRBD1 CASSFPGGNTIYF TGTGCCAGCAGCTTCCCAGGGGGGAACACCATATATTTT
TRBJ1-6 NA TRBV27 NA CASTRLGSTRALSPLHF TGTGCCAGCACCCGGTTGGGGTCCACTAGAGCGCTATCACCCCTCCACTTT
TRBJ1-6 NA TRBV14 TRBD1 CASSPRDSYNSPLHF TGTGCCAGCAGCCCCCGGGACAGCTATAATTCACCCCTCCACTTT
TRBJ2-3 NA TRBV29-1 TRBD1 CSVEAPGTGGTDTQYF TGCAGCGTTGAAGCCCCCGGGACAGGGGGCACAGATACGCAGTATTTT
TRBJ2-1 NA TRBV18 NA CASSRSGDLFSDEQFF TGTGCCAGCTCAAGATCAGGGGACTTGTTTTCGGATGAGCAGTTCTTC
TRBJ2-4 NA TRBV27 TRBD1 CASSSADRGLNIQYF TGTGCCAGCAGCTCCGCAGACAGGGGGCTAAACATTCAGTACTTC
TRBJ1-5 NA TRBV27 TRBD1 CASSPGQGLQPQHF TGTGCCAGCAGCCCGGGACAGGGTTTACAGCCCCAGCATTTT
TRBJ2-5 NA TRBV19 NA CASSTLQGRETQYF TGTGCCAGTAGTACACTACAGGGAAGAGAGACCCAGTACTTC
TRBJ2-1 NA TRBV27 TRBD2 CASSISGLAGVHYNEQFF TGTGCCAGCAGTATCTCGGGACTAGCGGGAGTACACTACAATGAGCAGTTCTTC
TRBJ2-7 NA TRBV27 NA CASSSRGLTSYEQYF TGTGCCAGCAGTTCCAGGGGCCTTACCTCCTACGAGCAGTACTTC
TRBJ1-1 few TRBV18 NA CASSPYQSNTEAFF TGTGCCAGCTCACCATACCAATCGAACACTGAAGCTTTCTTT
TRBJ1-5 NA TRBV6-5 NA CASSPRRNSNQPQHF TGTGCCAGCAGCCCCCGGCGGAATAGCAATCAGCCCCAGCATTTT
TRBJ1-2 once TRBV7-9 NA CASSLNNYGYTF TGTGCCAGCAGCTTAAACAACTATGGCTACACCTTC
TRBJ1-3 once TRBV7-2 NA CASSLAGRNTIYF TGTGCCAGCAGCCTGGCTGGGAGAAACACCATATATTTT
TRBJ2-5 NA TRBV18 TRBD2 CASSPNIGTSRQETQYF TGTGCCAGCTCACCAAACATCGGGACTAGTAGGCAAGAGACCCAGTACTTC
TRBJ1-4 NA TRBV5-1 NA CASSLAPRGGTNEKLFF TGCGCCAGCAGCTTGGCCCCCAGAGGGGGAACTAATGAAAAACTGTTTTTT
TRBJ2-7 NA TRBV28 NA CASSLLGWYEQYF TGTGCCAGCAGTTTATTGGGTTGGTACGAGCAGTACTTC
TRBJ2-7 NA TRBV27 NA CASSFRQHQGYEQYF TGTGCCAGCAGTTTTAGACAGCATCAGGGATACGAGCAGTACTTC
TRBJ2-5 NA TRBV11-2 NA CASSLGGRETQYF TGTGCCAGCAGCTTGGGGGGGCGAGAGACCCAGTACTTC
TRBJ2-7 NA TRBV3-1/TRBV3-2 TRBD1 CASTGTGSYEQYF TGTGCCAGCACTGGGACAGGGTCCTACGAGCAGTACTTC